This TCR beta chain was documented in a study of T-cell memory formation after mild COVID-19. Remarks on this clonotype: Its antigen remains unidentified.

Study-wide points: Contracting CD4+ clones were located mainly in CM and EM, and CD8+ clones in EMRA. Memory sampled before infection contained some responding clones, suggesting cross-reactive memory joined. Contracting clones from day 15 to 85 had balanced CD4/CD8; later expanders favoured CD4+.

One entry per CDR3 protein results from TCRdb running MiXCR on the 5' RACE reads. The table lists approximately 400,000 distinct CDR3 sequences, 20% to 30% of them singletons. CDR1 is SGHVS and CDR2 is FQNEAQ in the germline V gene. V lost 5 bases and J lost 0; bases outside the gene matches: 7. This CDR3 spans 16 amino acids. This TCR was recovered from an adult woman who had mild COVID-19 (a few samples of this study predate the infection). Cell type and time point are not known. V gene TRBV7-8 combines with J gene TRBJ2-3; 8 bases line up with TRBD2. Sequenced: PBMCs or a T cell subset sorted from them (not recorded which). The DNA for the CDR3 is TGTGCCAGCAGCCTCGGGGGGGCATCCAGCACAGATACGCAGTATTTT. Amino acid sequence: CASSLGGASSTDTQYF. The full variable domain, with the rest looked up from reference TRBV7-8 and TRBJ2-3, is GAGVSQSPRYKVAKRGQDVALRCDPISGHVSLFWYQQALGQGPEFLTYFQNEAQLDKSGLPSDRFFAERPEGSVSTLKIQRTQQEDSAVYLCASSLGGASSTDTQYFGPGTRLTVL.